Listed below are T cell receptor beta chains from one sample, sequenced in a study of blood T cell repertoires in COVID-19. Sequencing was performed with immunoSEQ multiplex PCR; in TCRdb, only in-frame clones are kept and a portion is missing. The repertoire holds roughly 160,000 clones, 80% to 90% seen once, with around a tenth in the top ten. Sequenced input: peripheral blood. The source of these receptors is a woman in her seventies with COVID-19, enrolled during active disease. CDR3s leave out the opening cysteine and the closing phenylalanine or tryptophan.

v_gene: TRBV27
j_gene: TRBJ1-1
CDR3aa: ASSSINRGVTEAF

v_gene: TRBV3-1/TRBV3-2
j_gene: TRBJ2-5
CDR3aa: ASSQAYTGRETQY

v_gene: TRBV24-1
j_gene: TRBJ2-1
CDR3aa: ATSDSSDEQF

v_gene: TRBV2
j_gene: TRBJ2-7
CDR3aa: ASRYGVEQY

v_gene: TRBV7-8
j_gene: TRBJ2-5
CDR3aa: ASSLRRVGETQY

v_gene: TRBV2
j_gene: TRBJ2-2
CDR3aa: ASSEVGGTGELF

v_gene: TRBV9
j_gene: TRBJ2-1
CDR3aa: ASSPLGGVNEQF

v_gene: TRBV19
j_gene: TRBJ1-1
CDR3aa: ASSIAAGLNTEAF

v_gene: TRBV7-3
j_gene: TRBJ1-1
CDR3aa: ASSSVRSTEAF

v_gene: TRBV2
j_gene: TRBJ1-4
CDR3aa: ASSTADSFSTNEKLF

v_gene: TRBV7-2
j_gene: TRBJ1-5
CDR3aa: ASSAGGQSNQPQH

v_gene: TRBV2
j_gene: TRBJ1-1
CDR3aa: ASNPFTANTEAF

v_gene: TRBV3-1/TRBV3-2
j_gene: TRBJ2-2
CDR3aa: ASSQGGGTGELF

v_gene: TRBV7-7
j_gene: TRBJ2-3
CDR3aa: ASSLDRADTQY

v_gene: TRBV27
j_gene: TRBJ2-6
CDR3aa: ASSNGDILGANVLT

v_gene: TRBV20-1
j_gene: TRBJ2-3
CDR3aa: SASGPGQSSTDTQY

v_gene: TRBV3-1/TRBV3-2
j_gene: TRBJ2-3
CDR3aa: ASSQAAGYTDTQY

v_gene: TRBV7-9
j_gene: TRBJ2-7
CDR3aa: ASSPGYEQY

v_gene: TRBV5-1
j_gene: TRBJ2-4
CDR3aa: ASSLEGNMPFQY

v_gene: TRBV7-8
j_gene: TRBJ1-5
CDR3aa: ASSSIQHVRSNQPQH

v_gene: TRBV4-2
j_gene: TRBJ1-4
CDR3aa: ASSQDRTGYEKLF

v_gene: TRBV5-1
j_gene: TRBJ1-1
CDR3aa: ASSLAKGQGNAEAF

v_gene: TRBV2
j_gene: TRBJ2-7
CDR3aa: ASTGQTAYEQY

v_gene: TRBV19
j_gene: TRBJ1-3
CDR3aa: GPRDNQRGSGNTIY

v_gene: TRBV5-4
j_gene: TRBJ2-1
CDR3aa: ASSLGFSDEQF

v_gene: TRBV4-1
j_gene: TRBJ2-3
CDR3aa: ASSQDHGEGSDTQY

v_gene: TRBV11-2
j_gene: TRBJ2-1
CDR3aa: ASSLASGGYNEQF

v_gene: TRBV10-3
j_gene: TRBJ1-2
CDR3aa: AIRTAANYGYT

v_gene: TRBV19
j_gene: TRBJ1-2
CDR3aa: ASSTWTGLRGGYT

v_gene: TRBV28
j_gene: TRBJ1-6
CDR3aa: ASSTRHRVSPLH

v_gene: TRBV3-1/TRBV3-2
j_gene: TRBJ2-2
CDR3aa: ASSQRLAFAGELF

v_gene: TRBV5-8
j_gene: TRBJ1-5
CDR3aa: ASSTPVGVNQPQH

v_gene: TRBV10-3
j_gene: TRBJ2-7
CDR3aa: AISVVPGQGAYEQY

v_gene: TRBV2
j_gene: TRBJ1-2
CDR3aa: ASHNNYGYT

v_gene: TRBV30
j_gene: TRBJ1-2
CDR3aa: AWSVLAAAGYT

v_gene: TRBV28
j_gene: TRBJ1-1
CDR3aa: ASSPLGGNTEAF

v_gene: TRBV2
j_gene: TRBJ1-1
CDR3aa: ATQTGAKKGTEAF

v_gene: TRBV2
j_gene: TRBJ2-5
CDR3aa: ASSEGAGTQY

v_gene: TRBV14
j_gene: TRBJ2-2
CDR3aa: ASSPTSGGATGELF

v_gene: TRBV5-1
j_gene: TRBJ2-7
CDR3aa: ASSLGQGFDYEQY

v_gene: TRBV11-3
j_gene: TRBJ1-4
CDR3aa: ASSEKTGPNEKLF

v_gene: TRBV28
j_gene: TRBJ2-1
CDR3aa: ASSLRGLEQF

v_gene: TRBV19
j_gene: TRBJ1-6
CDR3aa: ASSNQGAQNSYNSPLH

v_gene: TRBV5-1
j_gene: TRBJ2-4
CDR3aa: ASTAVGAKNIQY

v_gene: TRBV3-1/TRBV3-2
j_gene: TRBJ1-1
CDR3aa: ASSQGGDGGVAF

v_gene: TRBV4-1
j_gene: TRBJ2-6
CDR3aa: ASSQLIQVSYGANVLT